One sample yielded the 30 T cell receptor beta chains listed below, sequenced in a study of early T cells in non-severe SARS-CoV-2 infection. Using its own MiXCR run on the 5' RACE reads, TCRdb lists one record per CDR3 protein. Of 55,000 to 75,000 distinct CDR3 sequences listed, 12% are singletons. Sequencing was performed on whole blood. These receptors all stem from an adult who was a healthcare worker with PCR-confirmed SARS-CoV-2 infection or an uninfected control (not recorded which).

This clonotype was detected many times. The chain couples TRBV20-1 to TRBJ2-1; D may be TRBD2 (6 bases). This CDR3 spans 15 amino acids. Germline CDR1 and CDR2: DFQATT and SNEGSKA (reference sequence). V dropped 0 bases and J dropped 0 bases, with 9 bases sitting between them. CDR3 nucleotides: TGCAGTGCTAGAGACGGGAGATACTCCTACAATGAGCAGTTCTTC. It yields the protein CSARDGRYSYNEQFF.

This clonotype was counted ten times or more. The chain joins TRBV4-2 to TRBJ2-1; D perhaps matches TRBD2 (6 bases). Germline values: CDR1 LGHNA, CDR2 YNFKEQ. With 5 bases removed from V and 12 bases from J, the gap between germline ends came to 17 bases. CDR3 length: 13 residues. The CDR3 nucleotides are TGTGCCAGCAGCGAACAGGAAAGGCGGGGGCAGTTCTTC. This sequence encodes CASSEQERRGQFF.

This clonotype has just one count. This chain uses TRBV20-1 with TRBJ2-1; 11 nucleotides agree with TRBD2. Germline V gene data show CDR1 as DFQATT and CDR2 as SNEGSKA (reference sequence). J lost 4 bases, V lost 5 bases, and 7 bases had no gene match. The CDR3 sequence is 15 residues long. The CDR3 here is CSAPDSGRDYNEQFF. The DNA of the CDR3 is TGCAGTGCTCCCGATAGCGGGAGGGATTACAATGAGCAGTTCTTC.

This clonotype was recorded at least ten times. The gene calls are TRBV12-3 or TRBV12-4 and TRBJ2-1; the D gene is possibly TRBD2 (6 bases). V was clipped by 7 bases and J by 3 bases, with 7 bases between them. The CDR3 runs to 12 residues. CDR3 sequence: CASTGGYNEQFF. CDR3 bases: TGTGCCAGCACCGGGGGCTACAATGAGCAGTTCTTC.

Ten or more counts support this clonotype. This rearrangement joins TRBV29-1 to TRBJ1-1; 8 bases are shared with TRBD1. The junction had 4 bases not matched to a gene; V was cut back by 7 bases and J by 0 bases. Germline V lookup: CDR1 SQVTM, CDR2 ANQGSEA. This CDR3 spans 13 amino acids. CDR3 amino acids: CSARTGMNTEAFF. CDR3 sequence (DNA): TGCAGCGCCCGGACAGGGATGAACACTGAAGCTTTCTTT.

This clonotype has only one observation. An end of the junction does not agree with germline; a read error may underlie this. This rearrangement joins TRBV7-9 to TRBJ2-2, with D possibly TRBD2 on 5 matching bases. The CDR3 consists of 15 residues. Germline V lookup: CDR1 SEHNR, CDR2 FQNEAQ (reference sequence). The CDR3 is CASRHVAQIAGVLFF. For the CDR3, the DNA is TGTGCCAGCAGACACGTCGCGCAGATCGCCGGGGTGCTGTTTTTT.

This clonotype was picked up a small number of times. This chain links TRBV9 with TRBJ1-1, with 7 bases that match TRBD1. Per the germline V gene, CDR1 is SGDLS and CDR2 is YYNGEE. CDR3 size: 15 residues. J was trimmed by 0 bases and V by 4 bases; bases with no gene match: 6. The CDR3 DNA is TGTGCCAGCAGCCCCTTGGGACAGCTGAACACTGAAGCTTTCTTT. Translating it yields CASSPLGQLNTEAFF.

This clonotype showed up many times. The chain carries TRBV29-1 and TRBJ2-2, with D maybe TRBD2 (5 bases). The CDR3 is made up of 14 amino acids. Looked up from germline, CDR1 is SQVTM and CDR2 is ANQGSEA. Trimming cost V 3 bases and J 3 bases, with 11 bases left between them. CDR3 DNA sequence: TGCAGCGTTGATCCCGGGGTCGACACCGGGGAGCTGTTTTTT. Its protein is CSVDPGVDTGELFF.

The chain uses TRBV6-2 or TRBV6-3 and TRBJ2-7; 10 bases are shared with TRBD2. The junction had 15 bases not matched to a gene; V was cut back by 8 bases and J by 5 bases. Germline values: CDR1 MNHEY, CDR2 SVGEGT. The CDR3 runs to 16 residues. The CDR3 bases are TGTGCCAGCTTTTCACTAGCGGGACTTGGTGCTAACGAGCAGTACTTC. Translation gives CASFSLAGLGANEQYF.

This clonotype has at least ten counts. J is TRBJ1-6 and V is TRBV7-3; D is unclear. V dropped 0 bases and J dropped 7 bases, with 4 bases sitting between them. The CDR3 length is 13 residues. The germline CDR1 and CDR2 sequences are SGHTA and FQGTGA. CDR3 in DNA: TGTGCCAGCAGCTTAACCGAGAATTCACCCCTCCACTTT. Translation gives CASSLTENSPLHF.

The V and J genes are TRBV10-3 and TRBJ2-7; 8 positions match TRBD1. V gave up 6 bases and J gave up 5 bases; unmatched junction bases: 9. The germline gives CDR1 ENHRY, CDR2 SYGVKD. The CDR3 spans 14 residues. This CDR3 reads CAISGSDRAHEQYF. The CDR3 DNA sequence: TGTGCCATCAGCGGGTCGGACAGGGCCCACGAGCAGTACTTC.

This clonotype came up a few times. The CDR3 reads CASSDSTNTGELFF. Here the CDR3 DNA reads TGTGCCAGCAGTGACTCGACAAACACCGGGGAGCTGTTTTTT. The chain employs TRBV6-4 and TRBJ2-2; no reliable D call. The CDR3 length is 14 residues. The V gene lost 0 bases and the J gene lost 2 bases, with 4 bases spanning the gap. Germline V gene sequence: CDR1 MRHNA, CDR2 SNTAGT.

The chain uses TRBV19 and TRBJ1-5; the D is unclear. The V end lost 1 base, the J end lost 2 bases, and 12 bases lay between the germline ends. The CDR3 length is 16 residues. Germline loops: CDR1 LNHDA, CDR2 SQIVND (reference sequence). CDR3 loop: CASSIVIVGGNQPQHF. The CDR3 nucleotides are TGTGCCAGTAGTATAGTTATAGTAGGAGGCAATCAGCCCCAGCATTTT.

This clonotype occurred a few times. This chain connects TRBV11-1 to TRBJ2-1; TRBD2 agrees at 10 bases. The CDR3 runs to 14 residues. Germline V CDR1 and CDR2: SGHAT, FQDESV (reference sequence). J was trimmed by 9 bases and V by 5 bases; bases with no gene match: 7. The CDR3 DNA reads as TGTGCCAGCAGCCGGACTAGCGGAGGGGGTGAGCAGTTCTTC. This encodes CASSRTSGGGEQFF.

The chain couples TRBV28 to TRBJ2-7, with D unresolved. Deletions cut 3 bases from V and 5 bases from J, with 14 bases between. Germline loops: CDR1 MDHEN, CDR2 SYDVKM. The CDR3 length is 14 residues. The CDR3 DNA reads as TGTGCCAGCAGTTTGCCCAGTCCTTCCGACGAGCAGTACTTC. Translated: CASSLPSPSDEQYF.

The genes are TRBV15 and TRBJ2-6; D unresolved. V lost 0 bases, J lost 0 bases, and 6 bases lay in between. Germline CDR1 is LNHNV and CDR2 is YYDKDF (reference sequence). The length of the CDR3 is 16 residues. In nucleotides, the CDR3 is TGTGCCACCAGCAGAGATAGGTACTCTGGGGCCAACGTCCTGACTTTC. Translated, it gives CATSRDRYSGANVLTF. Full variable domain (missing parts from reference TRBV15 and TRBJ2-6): DAMVIQNPRYQVTQFGKPVTLSCSQTLNHNVMYWYQQKSSQAPKLLFHYYDKDFNNEADTPDNFQSRRPNTSFCFLDIRSPGLGDTAMYLCATSRDRYSGANVLTFGAGSRLTVL.

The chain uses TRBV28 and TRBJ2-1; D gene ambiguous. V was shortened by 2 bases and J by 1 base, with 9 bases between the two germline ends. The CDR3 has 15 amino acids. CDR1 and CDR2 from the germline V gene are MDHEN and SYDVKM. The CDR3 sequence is CASSLKRDSYNEQFF. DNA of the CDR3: TGTGCCAGCAGTTTAAAAAGGGATTCCTACAATGAGCAGTTCTTC. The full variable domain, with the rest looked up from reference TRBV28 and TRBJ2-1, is DVKVTQSSRYLVKRTGEKVFLECVQDMDHENMFWYRQDPGLGLRLIYFSYDVKMKEKGDIPEGYSVSREKKERFSLILESASTNQTSMYLCASSLKRDSYNEQFFGPGTRLTVL.

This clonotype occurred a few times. In DNA, the CDR3 is TGTGCCAGCAGCTTAGGATTGGGGAGCAATCAGCCCCAGCATTTT. Translation gives CASSLGLGSNQPQHF. V is TRBV7-9 and J is TRBJ1-5; D ambiguous. Looked up from germline, CDR1 is SEHNR and CDR2 is FQNEAQ (reference sequence). Trimming removed 1 base from V and 1 base from J, with 8 bases in between. CDR3 length: 15 amino acids.

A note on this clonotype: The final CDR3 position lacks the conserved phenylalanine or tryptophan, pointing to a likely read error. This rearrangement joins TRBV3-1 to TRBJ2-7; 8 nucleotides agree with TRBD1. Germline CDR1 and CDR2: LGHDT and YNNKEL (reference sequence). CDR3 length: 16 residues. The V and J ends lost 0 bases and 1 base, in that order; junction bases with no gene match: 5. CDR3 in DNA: TGTGCCAGCAGCCAAGAAGGACAGGGATTTTCCTACGAGCAGTACCTC. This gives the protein CASSQEGQGFSYEQYL.

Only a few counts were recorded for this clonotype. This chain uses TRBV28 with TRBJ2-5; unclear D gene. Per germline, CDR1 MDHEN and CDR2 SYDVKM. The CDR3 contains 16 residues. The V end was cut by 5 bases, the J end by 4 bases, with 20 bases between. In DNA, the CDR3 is TGTGCCAGCAGTCCGTTACAAGCAGAGCTCGGAGAGACCCAGTACTTC. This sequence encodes CASSPLQAELGETQYF.

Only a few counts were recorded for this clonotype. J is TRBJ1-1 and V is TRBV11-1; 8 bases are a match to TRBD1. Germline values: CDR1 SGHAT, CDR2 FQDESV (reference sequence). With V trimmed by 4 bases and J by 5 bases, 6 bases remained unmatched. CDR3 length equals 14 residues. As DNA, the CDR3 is TGTGCCAGCAGCTCCCAGACAGGGGAAACTGAAGCTTTCTTT. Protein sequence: CASSSQTGETEAFF. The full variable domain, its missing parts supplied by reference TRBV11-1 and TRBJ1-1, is EAEVAQSPRYKITEKSQAVAFWCDPISGHATLYWYRQILGQGPELLVQFQDESVVDDSQLPKDRFSAERLKGVDSTLKIQPAELGDSAMYLCASSSQTGETEAFFGQGTRLTVV.

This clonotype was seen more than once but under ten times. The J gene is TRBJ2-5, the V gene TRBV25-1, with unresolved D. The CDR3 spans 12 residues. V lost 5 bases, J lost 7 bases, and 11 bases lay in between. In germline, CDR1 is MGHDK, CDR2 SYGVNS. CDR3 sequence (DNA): TGTGCCAGCAGTTCCCCGGCAGGGACCCAGTACTTC. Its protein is CASSSPAGTQYF.

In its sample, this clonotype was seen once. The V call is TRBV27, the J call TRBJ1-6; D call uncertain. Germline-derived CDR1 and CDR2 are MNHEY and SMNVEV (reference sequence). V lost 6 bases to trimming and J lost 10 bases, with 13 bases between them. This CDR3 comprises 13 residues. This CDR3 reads CASSTRTGSPLHF. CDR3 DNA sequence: TGTGCCAGCAGCACCCGAACGGGCTCACCCCTCCACTTT.

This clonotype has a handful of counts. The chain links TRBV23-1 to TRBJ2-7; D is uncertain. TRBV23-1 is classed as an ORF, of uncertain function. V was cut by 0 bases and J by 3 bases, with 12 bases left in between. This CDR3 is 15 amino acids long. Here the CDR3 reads CASSQSQDGHYEQYF. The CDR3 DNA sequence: TGCGCCAGCAGTCAATCGCAGGACGGTCACTACGAGCAGTACTTC.

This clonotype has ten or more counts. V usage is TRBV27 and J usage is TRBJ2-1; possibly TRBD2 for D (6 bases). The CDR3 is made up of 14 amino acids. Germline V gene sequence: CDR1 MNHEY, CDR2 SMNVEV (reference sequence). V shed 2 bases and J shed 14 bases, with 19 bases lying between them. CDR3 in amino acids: CASSLNPGWGEEFF. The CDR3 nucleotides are TGTGCCAGCAGTTTAAACCCGGGTTGGGGGGAGGAGTTCTTC.

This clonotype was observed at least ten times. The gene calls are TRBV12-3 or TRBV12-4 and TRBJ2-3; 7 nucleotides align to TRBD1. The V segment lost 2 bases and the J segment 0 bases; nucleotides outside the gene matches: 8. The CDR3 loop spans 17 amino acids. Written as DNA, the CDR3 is TGTGCCAGCAGTTTAAGGGGGCGAGGACCTAGCACAGATACGCAGTATTTT. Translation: CASSLRGRGPSTDTQYF.

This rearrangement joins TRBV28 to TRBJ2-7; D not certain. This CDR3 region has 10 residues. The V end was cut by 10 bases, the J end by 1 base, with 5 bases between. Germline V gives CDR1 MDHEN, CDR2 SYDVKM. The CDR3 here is CAIGSYEQYF. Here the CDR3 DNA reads TGTGCCATCGGGTCCTACGAGCAGTACTTC.

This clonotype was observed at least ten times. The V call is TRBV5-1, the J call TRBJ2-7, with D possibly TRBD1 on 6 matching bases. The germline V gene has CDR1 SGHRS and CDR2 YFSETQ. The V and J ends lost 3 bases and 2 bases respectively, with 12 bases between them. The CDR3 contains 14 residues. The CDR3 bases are TGCGCCAGCAGCTCTCAGACAGGAACCTACGAGCAGTACTTC. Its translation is CASSSQTGTYEQYF.

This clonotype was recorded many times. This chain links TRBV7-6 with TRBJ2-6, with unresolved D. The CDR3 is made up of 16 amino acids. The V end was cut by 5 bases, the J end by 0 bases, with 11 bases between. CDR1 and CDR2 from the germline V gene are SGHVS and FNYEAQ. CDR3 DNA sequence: TGTGCCAGCAGCCAATGGTTGGCCTCTGGGGCCAACGTCCTGACTTTC. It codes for CASSQWLASGANVLTF.

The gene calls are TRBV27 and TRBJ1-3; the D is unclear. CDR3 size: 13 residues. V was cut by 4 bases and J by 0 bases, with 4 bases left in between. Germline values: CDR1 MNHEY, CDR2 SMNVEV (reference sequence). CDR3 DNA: TGTGCCAGCAGTTACAGCTCTGGAAACACCATATATTTT. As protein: CASSYSSGNTIYF.